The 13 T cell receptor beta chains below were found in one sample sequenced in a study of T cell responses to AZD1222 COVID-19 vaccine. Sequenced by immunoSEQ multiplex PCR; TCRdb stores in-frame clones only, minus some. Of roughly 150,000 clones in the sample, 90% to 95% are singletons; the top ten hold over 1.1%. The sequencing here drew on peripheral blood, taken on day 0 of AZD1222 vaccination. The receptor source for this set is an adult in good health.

The CDR3: CASSETRETQYF. DNA of the CDR3: TGTGCCAGCAGTGAAACGCGAGAGACCCAGTACTTC. The rearrangement uses TRBV6-1 and TRBJ2-5; D remains ambiguous. Deletions cut 2 bases from V and 4 bases from J, with 5 bases between. Germline V gene data show CDR1 as MNHNS and CDR2 as SASEGT. The CDR3 totals 12 residues.

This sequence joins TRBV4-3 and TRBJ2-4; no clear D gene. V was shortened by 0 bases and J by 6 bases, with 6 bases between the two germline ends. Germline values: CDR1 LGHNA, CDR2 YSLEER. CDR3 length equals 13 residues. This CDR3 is CASSQEPGNIQYF. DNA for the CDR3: TGCGCCAGCAGCCAAGAACCAGGAAACATTCAGTACTTC.

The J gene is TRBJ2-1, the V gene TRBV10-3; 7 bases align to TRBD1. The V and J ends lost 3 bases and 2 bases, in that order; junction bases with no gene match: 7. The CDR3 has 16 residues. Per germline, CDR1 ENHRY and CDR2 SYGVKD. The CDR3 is CAISDVPTGTYNEQFF. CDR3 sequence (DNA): TGTGCCATCAGTGACGTCCCGACAGGGACCTACAATGAGCAGTTCTTC.

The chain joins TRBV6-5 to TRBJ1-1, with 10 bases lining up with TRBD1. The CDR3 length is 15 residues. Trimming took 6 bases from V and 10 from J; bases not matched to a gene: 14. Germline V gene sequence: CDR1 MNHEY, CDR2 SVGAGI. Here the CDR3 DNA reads TGTGCCAGCAGCCGTTTAGGACAGGGGGTAGGGAGAGCTTTCTTT. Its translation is CASSRLGQGVGRAFF.

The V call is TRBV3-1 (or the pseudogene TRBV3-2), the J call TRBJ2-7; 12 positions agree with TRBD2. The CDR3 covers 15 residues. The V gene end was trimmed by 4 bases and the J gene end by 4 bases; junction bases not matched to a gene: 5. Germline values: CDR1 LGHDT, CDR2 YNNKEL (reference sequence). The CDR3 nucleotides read TGTGCCAGCAGCCCCATGACTAGCGGGAGATACGAGCAGTACTTC. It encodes CASSPMTSGRYEQYF.

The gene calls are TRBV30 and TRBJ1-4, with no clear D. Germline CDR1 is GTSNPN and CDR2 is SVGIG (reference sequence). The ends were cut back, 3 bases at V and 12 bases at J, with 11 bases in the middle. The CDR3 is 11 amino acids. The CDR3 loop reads CAWRLELQLFF. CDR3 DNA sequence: TGTGCCTGGAGATTAGAGCTGCAACTGTTTTTT.

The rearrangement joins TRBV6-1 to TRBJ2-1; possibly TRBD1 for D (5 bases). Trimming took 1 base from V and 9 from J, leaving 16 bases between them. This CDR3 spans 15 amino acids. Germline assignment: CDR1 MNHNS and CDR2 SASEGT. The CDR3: CASSEGSGSFGEQFF. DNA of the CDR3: TGTGCCAGCAGTGAAGGGTCAGGGTCGTTCGGTGAGCAGTTCTTC.

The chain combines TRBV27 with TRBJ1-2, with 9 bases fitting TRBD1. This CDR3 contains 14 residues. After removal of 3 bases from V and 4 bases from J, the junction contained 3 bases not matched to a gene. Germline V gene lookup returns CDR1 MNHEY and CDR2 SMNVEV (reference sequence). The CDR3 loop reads CASSFGQGPYGYTF. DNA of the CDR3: TGTGCCAGCAGTTTCGGACAGGGGCCCTATGGCTACACCTTC.

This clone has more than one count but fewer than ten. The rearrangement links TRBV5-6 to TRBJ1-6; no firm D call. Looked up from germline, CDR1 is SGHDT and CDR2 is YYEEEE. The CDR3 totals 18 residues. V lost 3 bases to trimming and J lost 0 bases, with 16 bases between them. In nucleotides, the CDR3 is TGTGCCAGCAGCTCCCTGGGCGGAAAGAGCTCCTATAATTCACCCCTCCACTTT. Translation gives CASSSLGGKSSYNSPLHF.

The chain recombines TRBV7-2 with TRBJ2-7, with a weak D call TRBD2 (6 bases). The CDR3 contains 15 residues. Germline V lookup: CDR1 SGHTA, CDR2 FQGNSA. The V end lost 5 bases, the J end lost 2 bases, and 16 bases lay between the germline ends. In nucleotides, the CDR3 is TGTGCCAGCAGCATGAAGGGCGGGACTGCCTACGAGCAGTACTTC. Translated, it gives CASSMKGGTAYEQYF.

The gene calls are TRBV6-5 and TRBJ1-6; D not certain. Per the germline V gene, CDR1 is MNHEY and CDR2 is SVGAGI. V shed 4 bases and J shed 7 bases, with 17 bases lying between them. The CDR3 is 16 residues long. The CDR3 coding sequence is TGTGCCAGCAGTTGGATAGTTGAGGTTGGGAATTCACCCCTCCACTTT. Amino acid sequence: CASSWIVEVGNSPLHF.

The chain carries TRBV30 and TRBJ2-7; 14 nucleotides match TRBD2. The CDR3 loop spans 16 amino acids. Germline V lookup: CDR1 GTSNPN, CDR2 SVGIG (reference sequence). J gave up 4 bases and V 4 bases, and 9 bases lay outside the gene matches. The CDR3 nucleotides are TGTGCCTGGACTATGACTAGCGGGAGGGTTTCGTACGAGCAGTACTTC. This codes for CAWTMTSGRVSYEQYF.

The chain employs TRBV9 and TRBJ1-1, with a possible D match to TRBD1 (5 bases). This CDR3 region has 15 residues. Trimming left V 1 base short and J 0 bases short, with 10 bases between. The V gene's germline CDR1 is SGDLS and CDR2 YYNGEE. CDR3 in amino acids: CASSVHPGLNTEAFF. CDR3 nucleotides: TGTGCCAGCAGCGTACATCCGGGGCTGAACACTGAAGCTTTCTTT.